One sample yielded the 31 T cell receptor beta chains listed below, sequenced in a study of post-analysis software for immune sequencing data. Antigens of these TCRs are unknown. Presence of unique molecular identifiers characterized the TCR beta cDNA libraries. One entry per CDR3 protein results from TCRdb running MiXCR on the PCR reads. Among hundreds of thousands of distinct CDR3 sequences listed, approximately 34% were seen once. General study results and limits: With TRBV5-6, TRBV5-1 and TRBV20-1 included, about five TRBV segments were more frequent in patients than in controls.

The sequenced sample consisted of blood. Receptor source: a girl aged 10 to 17 with multiple sclerosis.

This clonotype was seen many times. The chain recombines TRBV7-2 with TRBJ1-1; TRBD1 might be the D (5 bases). In germline, CDR1 is SGHTA, CDR2 FQGNSA. V was cut by 5 bases and J by 5 bases, with 21 bases left in between. The length of the CDR3 is 16 residues. CDR3 in amino acids: CASSEGPTSFRTEAFF. CDR3 DNA sequence: TGTGCCAGCAGCGAGGGGCCGACAAGTTTCAGAACTGAAGCTTTCTTT.

This clonotype has just a few counts. The chain is built from TRBV20-1 and TRBJ2-1; TRBD2 matches 9 bases. J gave up 0 bases and V 3 bases, and 9 bases lay outside the gene matches. CDR3 size: 17 residues. Germline V gene lookup returns CDR1 DFQATT and CDR2 SNEGSKA (reference sequence). Here the CDR3 reads CSARAGLALSSYNEQFF. The CDR3, as DNA: TGCAGTGCTAGGGCCGGACTAGCGTTGAGCTCCTACAATGAGCAGTTCTTC.

The J gene is TRBJ1-2, the V gene TRBV14, with D possibly being TRBD1 (5 bases). Germline V gives CDR1 SGHDN, CDR2 FVKESK. The CDR3 has 14 residues. V was pared by 0 bases and J by 8 bases, with 13 bases between. CDR3 nucleotides: TGTGCCAGCAGCCAAGATCTTGGGACTCCGGGCTACACCTTC. Its protein product is CASSQDLGTPGYTF. The full variable domain, its missing parts supplied by reference TRBV14 and TRBJ1-2, is EAGVTQFPSHSVIEKGQTVTLRCDPISGHDNLYWYRRVMGKEIKFLLHFVKESKQDESGMPNNRFLAERTGGTYSTLKVQPAELEDSGVYFCASSQDLGTPGYTFGSGTRLTVV.

As concerns this clonotype: Mismatch with germline at one junction end may stem from a read error. The chain has TRBV12-3 or TRBV12-4 and TRBJ1-5, with 8 nucleotides matching TRBD1. This CDR3 contains 15 residues. The CDR3 DNA follows: TGTGCCAGCAGTGTAGCAGGACAGGGCGGGCAGCCCCAGCATTTT. Protein sequence: CASSVAGQGGQPQHF.

This clonotype occurred a few times. The rearrangement uses TRBV28 and TRBJ2-1, with no clear D. Trimming shortened V by 7 bases and J by 3 bases, and 16 bases separated the two germline ends. CDR1 and CDR2 (germline): MDHEN, SYDVKM. The CDR3 extends over 15 amino acids. CDR3 protein: CASTSPPLHYNEQFF. CDR3 nucleotides: TGTGCCAGCACCTCACCACCTCTCCACTACAATGAGCAGTTCTTC.

This clonotype was recorded at least ten times. The chain combines TRBV20-1 with TRBJ1-2, with D perhaps matching TRBD1 (6 bases). Trimming shortened V by 5 bases and J by 2 bases, and 15 bases separated the two germline ends. From germline, CDR1 is DFQATT and CDR2 SNEGSKA (reference sequence). The CDR3 totals 14 residues. The DNA of the CDR3 is TGCAGTGCTTGGTCGGAGGGGGGCAACTATGGCTACACCTTC. Translation gives CSAWSEGGNYGYTF.

This chain joins TRBV5-1 and TRBJ1-4; possibly TRBD1 for D (6 bases). The length of the CDR3 is 17 residues. The V gene's germline CDR1 is SGHRS and CDR2 YFSETQ. V shed 4 bases and J shed 3 bases, with 19 bases lying between them. The CDR3 protein is CASSARGGGFSNEKLFF. DNA for the CDR3: TGCGCCAGCAGCGCCAGGGGTGGCGGCTTTTCTAATGAAAAACTGTTTTTT.

This clonotype was found a few times. The chain joins TRBV4-2 to TRBJ1-6, with 9 bases lining up with TRBD1. CDR1 and CDR2 from the germline V gene are LGHNA and YNFKEQ. The CDR3 sequence is 18 residues long. V dropped 4 bases and J dropped 5; count of bases not matched to a gene: 12. CDR3 in amino acids: CASSRPRTGVGNNSPLHF. The DNA for the CDR3 is TGTGCCAGCAGCCGCCCACGGACAGGGGTTGGGAATAATTCACCCCTCCACTTT.

This clonotype was counted many times. The CDR3 DNA reads as TGTGCCTGGAGTGACGGGACTAGCCATGAGCAGTTCTTC. Its translation is CAWSDGTSHEQFF. J is TRBJ2-1 and V is TRBV30; the match to TRBD2 covers 9 bases. The CDR3 covers 13 residues. V trimming: 1 base; J trimming: 8 bases; junction bases outside the gene matches: 3. Germline lookup yields CDR1 GTSNPN and CDR2 SVGIG (reference sequence).

With respect to this clonotype: An end of the junction does not agree with germline; a read error may underlie this. This chain joins TRBV11-2 and TRBJ1-1; no clear D gene. The CDR3 length is 13 residues. Germline V gives CDR1 SGHAT, CDR2 FQNNGV. CDR3 sequence (DNA): TGTGACAGCAGCTCCAGTTCGTCGGCTGAAGCTTTCTTT. Translated, it gives CDSSSSSSAEAFF.

Remarks on this clonotype: With a much larger clone just one base away, this may be a read error. The chain has TRBV20-1 and TRBJ2-5, with D possibly being TRBD1 (5 bases). V was pared by 6 bases and J by 7 bases, with 27 bases between. The CDR3 is made up of 16 amino acids. CDR1 and CDR2 (germline): DFQATT, SNEGSKA (reference sequence). The CDR3 nucleotides are TGCAGTGCGGAAGACGAAGGGGTCCTCCCGCCAAGGACCCAGTACTTC. This codes for CSAEDEGVLPPRTQYF.

Remarks on this clonotype: A much larger clone differs by one base, so this may be a read error. The chain employs TRBV10-3 and TRBJ2-2; possibly TRBD1 for D (6 bases). This CDR3 comprises 15 residues. The germline gives CDR1 ENHRY, CDR2 SYGVKD. CDR3 nucleotides: TGTGCCATCAGTGGGGTAGGGACAAACACCGGGAAGCTGTTTTTT. Translation: CAISGVGTNTGKLFF.

This clonotype showed up just a few times. The rearrangement joins TRBV5-5 to TRBJ1-4; D remains unclear. Trimming left V 1 base short and J 0 bases short, with 7 bases between. This CDR3 has 15 residues. The germline gives CDR1 SGHKS, CDR2 YYEKEE (reference sequence). DNA for the CDR3: TGTGCCAGCAGCTTGACTGCCACAACTAATGAAAAACTGTTTTTT. Amino acids: CASSLTATTNEKLFF.

There are many counts of this clonotype. The V call is TRBV7-8, the J call TRBJ2-5; 13 nucleotides agree with TRBD2. The J segment lost 2 bases and the V segment lost 5 bases, leaving 5 bases of the junction unmatched. Germline V gene data show CDR1 as SGHVS and CDR2 as FQNEAQ. This CDR3 is 16 amino acids long. The CDR3 reads CASSKPGLAGQETQYF. CDR3 coding DNA: TGTGCCAGCAGCAAACCGGGACTAGCGGGGCAAGAGACCCAGTACTTC. Complete variable domain (other parts from reference TRBV7-8 and TRBJ2-5): GAGVSQSPRYKVAKRGQDVALRCDPISGHVSLFWYQQALGQGPEFLTYFQNEAQLDKSGLPSDRFFAERPEGSVSTLKIQRTQQEDSAVYLCASSKPGLAGQETQYFGPGTRLLVL.

In its sample, this clonotype was seen many times. The chain links TRBV20-1 to TRBJ2-3; 10 bases line up with TRBD2. The CDR3 totals 17 residues. V shed 0 bases and J 2 bases; nucleotides not matched to a gene: 8. The germline gives CDR1 DFQATT, CDR2 SNEGSKA (reference sequence). The CDR3: CSARDKRTSGSTDTQYF. CDR3 sequence (DNA): TGCAGTGCTAGAGATAAAAGGACTAGCGGTTCCACAGATACGCAGTATTTT.

This clonotype came up many times. The chain is built from TRBV25-1 and TRBJ2-1, with a weak D call TRBD2 (5 bases). Trimming removed 11 bases from V and 5 bases from J, with 13 bases in between. Germline assignment: CDR1 MGHDK and CDR2 SYGVNS. CDR3 length: 12 residues. The CDR3 region has the DNA TGTGCCGAAGGGAGAGGCAACAATGAGCAGTTCTTC. It yields the protein CAEGRGNNEQFF.

With regard to this clonotype: One junction end disagrees with the germline gene, perhaps due to a read error. The CDR3 spells CSATVSGSSYNEQFF. CDR3 nucleotides: TGCAGTGCTACAGTTTCGGGAAGCTCCTACAACGAGCAGTTCTTC. The chain joins TRBV20-1 to TRBJ2-1, with D perhaps matching TRBD2 (5 bases). CDR1 is DFQATT, CDR2 SNEGSKA, per germline (reference sequence). The CDR3 contains 15 residues.

Concerning this clonotype itself: Given a much more abundant clone one base away, this may be a read error. Because the CDR3 is missing its conserved closing phenylalanine or tryptophan, this is likely a read error. The chain employs TRBV27 and TRBJ1-2; D unclear. The CDR3 is 13 residues long. The germline gives CDR1 MNHEY, CDR2 SMNVEV (reference sequence). Trimming shortened V by 3 bases and J by 5 bases, and 10 bases separated the two germline ends. The CDR3 DNA follows: TGTGCCAGCAGTTTCTCTGACGGTTATGGCTACACCCTC. It yields the protein CASSFSDGYGYTL.

The V and J genes are TRBV5-1 and TRBJ1-2, with 8 bases aligning to TRBD1. The CDR3 has 15 residues. V shed 4 bases and J 7 bases; nucleotides not matched to a gene: 12. Germline V CDR1 and CDR2: SGHRS, YFSETQ. CDR3 nucleotides: TGCGCCAGCAGCGGCCTCGGGCAGGGGGCTGGTGGCTACACCTTC. Translating it yields CASSGLGQGAGGYTF. The full variable domain, in which reference TRBV5-1 and TRBJ1-2 provide the parts outside the CDR3, is KAGVTQTPRYLIKTRGQQVTLSCSPISGHRSVSWYQQTPGQGLQFLFEYFSETQRNKGNFPGRFSGRQFSNSRSEMNVSTLELGDSALYLCASSGLGQGAGGYTFGSGTRLTVV.

At least ten counts were recorded for this clonotype. The rearrangement links TRBV4-2 to TRBJ1-4, with 8 bases that match TRBD1. The V and J ends lost 3 bases and 2 bases, in that order; junction bases with no gene match: 2. The CDR3 covers 15 residues. CDR1 LGHNA and CDR2 YNFKEQ come from the germline V gene. CDR3 in amino acids: CASSQGQATNEKLFF. The CDR3 DNA sequence: TGTGCCAGCAGCCAGGGACAGGCTACTAATGAAAAACTGTTTTTT.

This clonotype was seen repeatedly, ten times or more. The rearrangement joins TRBV5-1 to TRBJ2-1; TRBD2 aligns across 9 bases. V trimming: 6 bases; J trimming: 2 bases; junction bases outside the gene matches: 3. This CDR3 comprises 14 residues. Germline CDR1 is SGHRS and CDR2 is YFSETQ. CDR3 nucleotides: TGCGCCAGCAATAGCGGGAGCACCTACAATGAGCAGTTCTTC. This gives the protein CASNSGSTYNEQFF.

In this sample, this clonotype turned up a few times. The gene calls are TRBV7-2 and TRBJ1-6; D is possibly TRBD1 (5 bases). Germline CDR1 and CDR2: SGHTA and FQGNSA. The CDR3 loop spans 14 amino acids. Trimming removed 5 bases from V and 7 bases from J, with 12 bases in between. The DNA for the CDR3 is TGTGCCAGCAGCAGACAGTTTAACAATTCACCCCTCCACTTT. Translated, it gives CASSRQFNNSPLHF.

This clonotype was seen repeatedly, ten times or more. V and J are TRBV29-1 and TRBJ2-3; unclear D gene. The CDR3 extends over 13 amino acids. The germline CDR1 and CDR2 sequences are SQVTM and ANQGSEA. With 3 bases removed from V and 2 bases from J, the gap between germline ends came to 9 bases. In nucleotides, the CDR3 is TGCAGCGTTGAGGGTCCCGCCACAGATACGCAGTATTTT. It specifies CSVEGPATDTQYF.

This chain links TRBV12-3 or TRBV12-4 with TRBJ1-5; D is undetermined. The CDR3 runs to 16 residues. Trimming took 5 bases from V and 9 from J, leaving 23 bases between them. CDR3 sequence (DNA): TGTGCCAGCAGTCCCCGAGATGGACCGCCGAGGCCGCCCCAGCATTTT. Protein: CASSPRDGPPRPPQHF.

The chain combines TRBV9 with TRBJ1-1; the D gene is possibly TRBD1 (5 bases). Per germline, CDR1 SGDLS and CDR2 YYNGEE. V was clipped by 0 bases and J by 1 base, with 10 bases between them. This CDR3 is 15 amino acids long. The CDR3 protein is CASSVGVGANTEAFF. The DNA of the CDR3 is TGTGCCAGCAGCGTAGGAGTAGGGGCGAACACTGAAGCTTTCTTT.

The rearrangement uses TRBV20-1 and TRBJ2-7; 13 bases map to TRBD2. CDR3 length equals 15 residues. V gave up 7 bases and J gave up 2 bases; unmatched junction bases: 8. Germline CDR1 and CDR2: DFQATT and SNEGSKA (reference sequence). The CDR3 sequence: CSVPGLAGLTYEQYF. For the CDR3, the DNA is TGCAGTGTTCCGGGACTAGCGGGGTTGACCTACGAGCAGTACTTC.

This clonotype was observed a handful of times. V is TRBV20-1 and J is TRBJ1-1, with D possibly matching TRBD1 (5 bases). The CDR3 has 12 residues. CDR1 and CDR2 from the germline V gene are DFQATT and SNEGSKA (reference sequence). V lost 4 bases and J 3 bases, leaving 9 bases between the germline ends. The chain's CDR3 is CSANTGHTEAFF. The CDR3 coding sequence is TGCAGTGCTAATACAGGCCACACTGAAGCTTTCTTT.

This clonotype has a count of ten or more. The V and J genes are TRBV7-2 and TRBJ2-1; 9 nucleotides match TRBD2. The CDR3 consists of 18 residues. Germline CDR1 and CDR2: SGHTA and FQGNSA. V lost 1 base and J lost 7; bases outside the gene matches: 14. CDR3 sequence reads: CASSLEPFRGGGANEQFF. CDR3 sequence (DNA): TGTGCCAGCAGCTTAGAGCCCTTCCGGGGCGGGGGGGCTAATGAGCAGTTCTTC.

This clonotype was seen at least ten times. This chain joins TRBV21-1 and TRBJ2-5. TRBV21-1 is assigned pseudogene status. This CDR3 comprises 14 residues. For the CDR3, the DNA is TGTGCCAGCAGCAAACCAGCAGTTCAAGAGACCCAGTACTTC. Its translation: CASSKPAVQETQYF.

This clonotype was seen only once. The CDR3 does not end in the conserved phenylalanine or tryptophan, so this is likely a read error. The J gene is TRBJ2-2, the V gene TRBV12-3 or TRBV12-4, with D possibly matching TRBD2 (5 bases). Between the trimmed V and J ends, which lost 3 bases and 1 base, there was a span of 12 bases. CDR3 length equals 16 residues. CDR3 bases: TGTGCCAGCAGTTTGGAGGATCCGGAGAACACCGGGGAGCTGTTTTGT. As protein: CASSLEDPENTGELFC.

The J gene is TRBJ1-2, the V gene TRBV29-1; D not resolved. From germline, CDR1 is SQVTM and CDR2 ANQGSEA. Trimming cost V 4 bases and J 1 base, with 10 bases left between them. The length of the CDR3 is 13 residues. CDR3 amino acids: CSVGSRLNYGYTF. DNA for the CDR3: TGCAGCGTTGGGAGCAGACTTAACTATGGCTACACCTTC.